A single sample gave rise to the 5 T cell receptor beta chains below, sequenced in a study of blood T cell repertoires in COVID-19. The table came from immunoSEQ multiplex PCR; TCRdb's copy has only in-frame clones and leaves some out. This sample has about 180,000 clones, with 89% found just once. Sequencing used peripheral blood. These receptors were taken from a man younger than 35 who had recovered from COVID-19.

The chain links TRBV3-1 (or the pseudogene TRBV3-2) to TRBJ2-2; 12 nucleotides agree with TRBD2. The germline CDR1 and CDR2 sequences are LGHDT and YNNKEL (reference sequence). This CDR3 is built from 16 residues. V shed 4 bases and J 5 bases; nucleotides not matched to a gene: 5. CDR3 nucleotides: TGTGCCAGCAGCCGATTCGGGACTAGCGGGACCGGGGAGCTGTTTTTT. Translation gives CASSRFGTSGTGELFF.

The chain uses TRBV12-2 and TRBJ1-4; the table assigns TRBD1, which was not confirmed against the DNA. TRBV12-2 is a known pseudogene. The CDR3 is 19 residues long. CDR3 in amino acids: CASRLAEEKQGPPNEKLFF. DNA for the CDR3: TGTGCAAGTCGCTTAGCTGAGGAGAAACAGGGGCCACCAAATGAAAAACTGTTTTTT.

The J gene is TRBJ2-5, the V gene TRBV6-1, with D tentatively TRBD2 (6 bases). This CDR3 region has 13 residues. V shed 6 bases and J shed 1 base, with 9 bases lying between them. Per the germline V gene, CDR1 is MNHNS and CDR2 is SASEGT. The CDR3 DNA sequence: TGTGCCAGCAGCTGGGAGGTCCAAGAGACCCAGTACTTC. Its protein is CASSWEVQETQYF.

The V gene is TRBV7-9, the J gene TRBJ1-1, with TRBD1 as a possible D gene (5 bases). V was pared by 11 bases and J by 9 bases, with 22 bases between. The germline V gene has CDR1 SEHNR and CDR2 FQNEAQ (reference sequence). There are 13 residues in the CDR3. In DNA form, the CDR3 reads TGTGCCGGGCAGGGCACCAGTACTGCTAAAGCTTTCTTT. This translates into CAGQGTSTAKAFF.

The CDR3 DNA reads as TGCGCCAGCAGCTCCACACTAGCGGGAGTTGATGGTGAGCAGTTCTTC. As protein: CASSSTLAGVDGEQFF. The rearrangement uses TRBV5-1 and TRBJ2-1; 11 bases are shared with TRBD2. Trimming cost V 3 bases and J 9 bases; bases outside gene matches: 11. This CDR3 region has 16 residues. CDR1 is SGHRS and CDR2 is YFSETQ in the germline V gene.